Below, 29 T cell receptor beta chains from the same sample are listed, as sequenced in a study of T-cell memory formation after mild COVID-19 (dated by TCRdb to about 2021). Preparation of the library involved 5' RACE. The reads were generated on an Illumina NovaSeq 6000. Clones were called with MiXCR by TCRdb after fastp trimmed the public reads at Q25, and only in-frame beta chains were retained. Entries are consolidated by CDR3 protein sequence, retaining the most common genes and DNA. This sample comprises 300,000 to 350,000 distinct CDR3 sequences, 13% to 15% of them detected only once. The biggest ten clones account for roughly 23% of the sample. The sequencing input was PBMCs or a T cell subset sorted from them (not recorded which). The receptors shown here come from a young man who had mild COVID-19 (a few samples of this study predate the infection). The sample titles of this study are shuffled in the database, so cell type and time point are left out; the donor was told from shared clones.

Ten or more counts support this clonotype. The genes are TRBV27 and TRBJ2-5; a possible D gene is TRBD1 (5 bases). Germline-derived CDR1 and CDR2 are MNHEY and SMNVEV (reference sequence). V shed 3 bases and J shed 5 bases, with 10 bases lying between them. The CDR3 has 13 residues. The CDR3 here is CASSFNRLETQYF. CDR3 sequence (DNA): TGTGCCAGCAGTTTTAACAGGTTGGAGACCCAGTACTTC.

This clonotype was seen only a few times. The chain employs TRBV4-1 and TRBJ2-3, with TRBD1 matching over 8 bases. CDR1 is MGHRA and CDR2 is YSYEKL in the germline V gene. The CDR3 is 15 amino acids. Trimming cost V 3 bases and J 4 bases; bases outside gene matches: 6. CDR3 protein: CASSHGQGPPDTQYF. The DNA of the CDR3 is TGCGCCAGCAGCCATGGACAGGGACCCCCAGATACGCAGTATTTT.

The table lists this clonotype with many counts. V and J are TRBV12-3 or TRBV12-4 and TRBJ2-3, with 9 bases aligning to TRBD2. The CDR3 runs to 15 residues. V lost 2 bases and J lost 4; bases outside the gene matches: 4. The CDR3 spells CASSLRASGADTQYF. DNA of the CDR3: TGTGCCAGCAGTTTAAGGGCTAGCGGGGCAGATACGCAGTATTTT.

This clonotype was seen many times. The V and J genes are TRBV6-5 and TRBJ2-5; 11 bases match TRBD2. Germline loops: CDR1 MNHEY, CDR2 SVGAGI. The CDR3 consists of 14 residues. V shed 6 bases and J 2 bases; nucleotides not matched to a gene: 2. CDR3 sequence (DNA): TGTGCCAGCAGATTAGCGGGGGGGCAAGAGACCCAGTACTTC. Translated, it gives CASRLAGGQETQYF.

This clonotype was seen a few times. The rearrangement uses TRBV7-9 and TRBJ2-7, with D hard to call. The CDR3 totals 14 residues. Germline CDR1 and CDR2: SEHNR and FQNEAQ (reference sequence). V lost 1 base and J 5 bases, leaving 12 bases between the germline ends. CDR3 nucleotide sequence: TGTGCCAGCAGCTTAGGAATCGGAGCCCACGAGCAGTACTTC. Translation gives CASSLGIGAHEQYF.

The genes are TRBV6-6 and TRBJ2-1, with TRBD2 matching 7 bases. This CDR3 region has 17 residues. Germline lookup yields CDR1 MNHNY and CDR2 SVGAGI (reference sequence). V trimming: 2 bases; J trimming: 5 bases; junction bases outside the gene matches: 12. CDR3 sequence: CASSYQRGGGSDNEQFF. CDR3 nucleotides: TGTGCCAGCAGTTACCAGCGGGGTGGGGGGTCGGACAATGAGCAGTTCTTC.

This clonotype was counted between two and nine times. The chain has TRBV6-2 or TRBV6-3 and TRBJ1-5; no definite D call. Germline V CDR1 and CDR2: MNHEY, SVGEGT. Trimming removed 5 bases from V and 2 bases from J, with 13 bases in between. The CDR3 runs 15 residues. Here the CDR3 DNA reads TGTGCCAGCAGTCCCTCGGGGAAGGGCAATCAGCCCCAGCATTTT. Translating it yields CASSPSGKGNQPQHF.

V usage is TRBV7-9 and J usage is TRBJ2-1, with D perhaps given as TRBD1 or TRBD2 (5 bases each). Germline V lookup: CDR1 SEHNR, CDR2 FQNEAQ (reference sequence). This CDR3 has 17 amino acids. Trimming pared 2 bases from V and 0 bases from J, leaving 14 bases between. In DNA, the CDR3 is TGTGCCAGCAGCTTAAGTCGGGGCACCCTCTCCTACAATGAGCAGTTCTTC. Its protein product is CASSLSRGTLSYNEQFF.

This clonotype came up many times. V gene TRBV5-1 combines with J gene TRBJ2-1; tentatively, D is TRBD1 or TRBD2 (5 bases each). V lost 4 bases and J lost 4, with 9 bases in between. Germline CDR1 and CDR2: SGHRS and YFSETQ. There are 13 residues in the CDR3. The CDR3 loop is CASSRDQYNEQFF. The CDR3, as DNA: TGCGCCAGCAGCAGGGACCAATACAATGAGCAGTTCTTC.

The table lists this clonotype with a few counts. The rearrangement joins TRBV20-1 to TRBJ2-5; 9 bases map to TRBD2. This CDR3 has 18 amino acids. CDR1 is DFQATT and CDR2 is SNEGSKA in the germline V gene (reference sequence). The V and J ends lost 0 bases and 4 bases, in that order; junction bases with no gene match: 15. CDR3 residues: CSARDQLSGTSWGETQYF. In DNA form, the CDR3 reads TGCAGTGCTAGAGATCAACTATCCGGGACTAGCTGGGGAGAGACCCAGTACTTC.

The rearrangement uses TRBV24-1 and TRBJ2-2, with D perhaps TRBD2 (5 bases). Looked up from germline, CDR1 is KGHDR and CDR2 is SFDVKD. V lost 3 bases and J 4 bases, leaving 14 bases between the germline ends. The length of the CDR3 is 16 residues. Written as DNA, the CDR3 is TGTGCCACCAGTGATGGCGAGGGTCCGGTCACCGGGGAGCTGTTTTTT. Translated: CATSDGEGPVTGELFF.

This clonotype was detected a few times. The chain joins TRBV7-2 to TRBJ1-4, with a possible D match to TRBD1 (5 bases). V lost 3 bases and J lost 8, with 13 bases in between. The CDR3 sequence is 14 residues long. Germline V gene sequence: CDR1 SGHTA, CDR2 FQGNSA. DNA of the CDR3: TGTGCCAGCAGCTTGGGGCCAGGGAAAGAAAAACTGTTTTTT. Amino acid sequence: CASSLGPGKEKLFF. Full variable domain (rest looked up from reference TRBV7-2 and TRBJ1-4): GAGVSQSPSNKVTEKGKDVELRCDPISGHTALYWYRQSLGQGLEFLIYFQGNSAPDKSGLPSDRFSAERTGGSVSTLTIQRTQQEDSAVYLCASSLGPGKEKLFFGSGTQLSVL.

This clonotype was counted a few times. The chain is built from TRBV6-1 and TRBJ1-5; TRBD1 aligns across 7 bases. The V and J ends lost 1 base and 3 bases, in that order; junction bases with no gene match: 3. The CDR3 is 15 amino acids. Germline V gene sequence: CDR1 MNHNS, CDR2 SASEGT. CDR3 sequence: CASSEGRGYNQPQHF. DNA for the CDR3: TGTGCCAGCAGTGAAGGCAGGGGGTACAATCAGCCCCAGCATTTT.

The J gene is TRBJ2-3, the V gene TRBV7-7; D is perhaps TRBD1 or TRBD2 (6 bases each). This CDR3 comprises 16 residues. Germline CDR1 is SSHAT and CDR2 is FNYEAQ (reference sequence). V lost 3 bases and J 3 bases, leaving 16 bases between the germline ends. The DNA of the CDR3 is TGTGCCAGCAGCTTGTCCCCGGGGGCCGGGACAGATACGCAGTATTTT. Amino acids: CASSLSPGAGTDTQYF.

This clonotype was observed a handful of times. The V gene is TRBV7-2, the J gene TRBJ2-5; D gene unclear. CDR1 and CDR2 (germline): SGHTA, FQGNSA. This CDR3 has 13 amino acids. Trimming shortened V by 5 bases and J by 2 bases, and 9 bases separated the two germline ends. As DNA, the CDR3 is TGTGCCAGCAGCGCCAGGCCTCAAGAGACCCAGTACTTC. Translation: CASSARPQETQYF.

This chain connects TRBV7-2 to TRBJ1-1; possible D gene TRBD1, 6 bases. Germline values: CDR1 SGHTA, CDR2 FQGNSA. Trimming stripped 6 bases from V and 3 bases from J, with 14 bases between. The CDR3 covers 14 residues. CDR3 loop: CASSFTGQDTEAFF. The DNA of the CDR3 is TGTGCCAGCAGTTTTACAGGGCAGGACACTGAAGCTTTCTTT.

This clonotype was counted between two and nine times. V is TRBV5-1 and J is TRBJ2-3, with 9 positions matching TRBD1. CDR1 and CDR2 from the germline V gene are SGHRS and YFSETQ. This CDR3 spans 12 amino acids. V dropped 6 bases and J dropped 5; count of bases not matched to a gene: 1. The CDR3 bases are TGCGCCAGCAAGACAGGGGGAGATACGCAGTATTTT. This translates into CASKTGGDTQYF.

This clonotype came up a few times. The rearrangement uses TRBV7-9 and TRBJ2-7, with 10 nucleotides matching TRBD2. The CDR3 sequence is 15 residues long. V was clipped by 4 bases and J by 3 bases; unmatched bases: 6. Germline assignment: CDR1 SEHNR and CDR2 FQNEAQ (reference sequence). Here the CDR3 DNA reads TGTGCCAGCAGCTCAACTAGCGGGGAAGTCTACGAGCAGTACGTC. It codes for CASSSTSGEVYEQYV.

This clonotype was picked up many times. J is TRBJ2-1 and V is TRBV6-2 or TRBV6-3; 8 bases align to TRBD2. The V gene end was trimmed by 2 bases and the J gene end by 8 bases; junction bases not matched to a gene: 8. The CDR3 contains 15 residues. CDR1 MNHEY and CDR2 SVGEGT come from the germline V gene. In DNA, the CDR3 is TGTGCCAGCAGTTACGGTCGGGGGGGCAGGGATGAGCAGTTCTTC. This gives the protein CASSYGRGGRDEQFF.

This chain links TRBV7-9 with TRBJ1-2; TRBD1 matches 11 bases. The V and J ends lost 5 bases and 6 bases, in that order; junction bases with no gene match: 8. Germline loops: CDR1 SEHNR, CDR2 FQNEAQ (reference sequence). The CDR3 contains 15 residues. The CDR3: CASSLWGQGDDGYTF. The DNA for the CDR3 is TGTGCCAGCAGCCTGTGGGGACAGGGGGATGATGGCTACACCTTC.

V usage is TRBV11-1 and J usage is TRBJ2-3; a possible D gene is TRBD1 (5 bases). V was cut by 5 bases and J by 3 bases, with 15 bases left in between. Germline values: CDR1 SGHAT, CDR2 FQDESV (reference sequence). The CDR3 is made up of 15 amino acids. The CDR3 spells CASSRGRVTTDTQYF. CDR3 DNA sequence: TGTGCCAGCAGCAGGGGCCGTGTGACGACAGATACGCAGTATTTT. The whole variable domain, filled in from reference TRBV11-1 and TRBJ2-3, reads EAEVAQSPRYKITEKSQAVAFWCDPISGHATLYWYRQILGQGPELLVQFQDESVVDDSQLPKDRFSAERLKGVDSTLKIQPAELGDSAMYLCASSRGRVTTDTQYFGPGTRLTVL.

The chain joins TRBV19 to TRBJ1-5, with a possible D match to TRBD1 (6 bases). V was trimmed by 6 bases and J by 5 bases, leaving 14 bases between them. Germline-derived CDR1 and CDR2 are LNHDA and SQIVND (reference sequence). The CDR3 runs to 14 residues. CDR3: CASSQDSKYQPQHF. CDR3 coding DNA: TGTGCCAGTAGCCAGGACAGCAAATATCAGCCCCAGCATTTT.

The V call is TRBV27, the J call TRBJ2-3, with 9 bases lining up with TRBD2. V lost 2 bases and J lost 5; bases outside the gene matches: 8. Germline lookup yields CDR1 MNHEY and CDR2 SMNVEV (reference sequence). This CDR3 comprises 16 residues. Here the CDR3 reads CASSLGAGGPLDTQYF. CDR3 DNA sequence: TGTGCCAGCAGTTTAGGTGCGGGGGGGCCATTAGATACGCAGTATTTT.

Only a few counts were recorded for this clonotype. J is TRBJ1-2 and V is TRBV15, with D hard to call. Germline V gives CDR1 LNHNV, CDR2 YYDKDF (reference sequence). V was pared by 3 bases and J by 3 bases, with 5 bases between. The CDR3 extends over 12 amino acids. CDR3 loop: CATSRGYYGYTF. The CDR3 bases are TGTGCCACCAGCAGGGGATACTATGGCTACACCTTC.

There are a few counts of this clonotype. The V gene is TRBV5-1, the J gene TRBJ2-7; 11 nucleotides align to TRBD2. The CDR3 has 15 residues. In germline, CDR1 is SGHRS, CDR2 YFSETQ. V lost 0 bases and J lost 5; bases outside the gene matches: 4. The CDR3 region is CASSLGLAGINEQYV. CDR3 nucleotides: TGCGCCAGCAGCTTGGGACTAGCGGGGATCAACGAGCAGTACGTC.

The chain recombines TRBV6-6 with TRBJ2-2; a weak D match, TRBD2 (5 bases). Trimming stripped 11 bases from V and 3 bases from J, with 16 bases between. Germline loops: CDR1 MNHNY, CDR2 SVGAGI (reference sequence). This CDR3 is built from 14 residues. CDR3 bases: TGTGCCTCCGAAGAGGGTCCGGACACCGGGGAGCTGTTTTTT. It encodes CASEEGPDTGELFF.

The rearrangement links TRBV21-1 to TRBJ1-2; TRBD1, the table's D call, was not compared with the DNA. TRBV21-1 is recorded as a pseudogene. This CDR3 spans 15 amino acids. CDR3 sequence reads: CASRPETGSFTPHTF. The CDR3 DNA sequence: TGTGCCAGCAGACCCGAGACAGGTTCTTTTACCCCCCACACCTTC.

The chain couples TRBV7-3 to TRBJ2-7; unclear D gene. Germline loops: CDR1 SGHTA, CDR2 FQGTGA. V lost 3 bases to trimming and J lost 5 bases, with 14 bases between them. The CDR3 is made up of 14 amino acids. In DNA form, the CDR3 reads TGTGCCAGCAGCTTTATTTTGGGAAAACACGAGCAGTACGTC. Translation: CASSFILGKHEQYV.

The chain carries TRBV5-1 and TRBJ1-1; D perhaps matches TRBD1 (5 bases). Per the germline V gene, CDR1 is SGHRS and CDR2 is YFSETQ. V was clipped by 4 bases and J by 3 bases, with 16 bases between them. This CDR3 is 15 amino acids long. Here the CDR3 DNA reads TGCGCCAGCAGCCCGGGACGAGAGTATTACACTGAAGCTTTCTTT. Its protein product is CASSPGREYYTEAFF.